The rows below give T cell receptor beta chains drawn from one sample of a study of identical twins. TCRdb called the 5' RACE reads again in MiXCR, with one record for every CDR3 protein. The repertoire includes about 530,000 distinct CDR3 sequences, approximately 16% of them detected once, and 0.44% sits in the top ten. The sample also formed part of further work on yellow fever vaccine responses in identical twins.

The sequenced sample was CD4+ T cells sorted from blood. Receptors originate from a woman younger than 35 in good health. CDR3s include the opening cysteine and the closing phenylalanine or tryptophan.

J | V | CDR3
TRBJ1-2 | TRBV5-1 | CASSPGATNYGYTF
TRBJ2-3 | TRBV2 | CASSEETLPYTDTQYF
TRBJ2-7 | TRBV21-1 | CARIDRGAYEQYF
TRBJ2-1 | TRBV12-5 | CASGAGTSGNGEQFF
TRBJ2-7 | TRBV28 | CASTVADRSSYEQYF
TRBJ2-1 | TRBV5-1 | CASSLKVGNYNEQFF
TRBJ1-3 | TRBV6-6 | CASKYENTIYF
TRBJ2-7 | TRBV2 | CASTSGSYEQYF
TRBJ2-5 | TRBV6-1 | CASRTVAGGETQYF
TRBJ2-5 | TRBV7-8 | CASSPDRERETQYF
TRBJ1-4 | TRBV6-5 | CASSYSSGRYEKLFF
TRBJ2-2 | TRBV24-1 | CATSDDYSGELFF
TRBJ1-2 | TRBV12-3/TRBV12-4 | CASSLADSVGYTF
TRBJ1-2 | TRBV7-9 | CASSLMGLGYGYTF
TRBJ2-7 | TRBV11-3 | CASSSPRQGAYEQYF
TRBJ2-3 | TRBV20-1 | CSARPPATGVLDTQYF
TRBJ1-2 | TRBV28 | CASSETSTGVANYGYTF
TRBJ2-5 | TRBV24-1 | CATSDPNPRSPETQYF
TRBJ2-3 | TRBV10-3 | CAIRTSGGFTDTQYF
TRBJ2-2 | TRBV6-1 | CASRAGTANTGELFF
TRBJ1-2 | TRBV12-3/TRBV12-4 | CASRSPLGGYTF
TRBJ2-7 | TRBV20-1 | CSASPRGQGEQYF
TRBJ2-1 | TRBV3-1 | CASSSTGSEQFF
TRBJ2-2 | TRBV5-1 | CASSQLAGGGTGELFF
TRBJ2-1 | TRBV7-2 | CASSSWTASYEQFF
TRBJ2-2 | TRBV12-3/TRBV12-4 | CASSLTASSGELFF
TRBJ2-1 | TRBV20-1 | CSASRTSGRVGVSYNEQFF
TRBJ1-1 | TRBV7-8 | CASSLSRVGDTEAFF
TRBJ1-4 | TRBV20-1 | CCMGTGEEKLFF
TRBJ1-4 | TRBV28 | CASSSNSAGREKLFF
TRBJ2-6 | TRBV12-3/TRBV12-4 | CASSNHRDDSFSGANVLTF
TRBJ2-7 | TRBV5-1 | CASSIGDRDYGEQYF
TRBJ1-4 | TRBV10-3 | CAISAWTGEKLFF
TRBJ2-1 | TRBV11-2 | CASSGLTSYNEQFF
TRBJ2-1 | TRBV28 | CASSSPLTGRYGYNEQFF
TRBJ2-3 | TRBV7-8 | CASSLFPGDTDTQYF
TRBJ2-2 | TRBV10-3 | CAISGLAGEREKNTGELFF
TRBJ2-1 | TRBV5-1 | CASSLEDRTINEQFF
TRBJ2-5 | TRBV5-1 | CASSPRDTTQETQYF
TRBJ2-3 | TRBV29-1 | CSVEVGLSSTDTQYF
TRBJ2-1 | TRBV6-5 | CASSYSGTNEQFF
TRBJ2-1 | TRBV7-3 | CASSLIQAGPNEQFF
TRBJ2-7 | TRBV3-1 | CASSPSHYYEQYF